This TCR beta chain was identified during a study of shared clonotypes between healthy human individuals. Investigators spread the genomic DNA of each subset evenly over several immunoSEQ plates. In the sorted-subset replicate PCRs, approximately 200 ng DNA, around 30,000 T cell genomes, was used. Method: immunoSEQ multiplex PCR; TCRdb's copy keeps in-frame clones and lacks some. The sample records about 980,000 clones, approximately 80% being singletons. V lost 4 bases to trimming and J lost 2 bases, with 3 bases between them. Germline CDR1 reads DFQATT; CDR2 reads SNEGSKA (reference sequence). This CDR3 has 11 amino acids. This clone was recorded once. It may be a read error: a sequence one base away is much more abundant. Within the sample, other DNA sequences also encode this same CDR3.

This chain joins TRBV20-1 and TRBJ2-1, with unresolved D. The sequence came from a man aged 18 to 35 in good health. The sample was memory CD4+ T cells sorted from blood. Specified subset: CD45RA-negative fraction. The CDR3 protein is CSATPYNEQFF. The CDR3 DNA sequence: TGCAGTGCTACCCCCTACAATGAGCAGTTCTTC.